The TCR beta chain described here comes from a study of Tregs in tolerant kidney transplant recipients. Produced via immunoSEQ multiplex PCR; TCRdb's table is partial and in-frame only. The sample contains 92,000 or so clones, approximately 94% of which appear only once. On this clone: The target antigen is unknown. It is unclear where the CDR3 begins or ends on the DNA, so no DNA is shown, and the CDR3 is as TCRdb lists it.

Unstimulated regulatory T cells (CD4+CD25+CD127-), CD4+CD25- non-regulatory cells, CD4 and CD8 cells were FACS-sorted from thawed PBMCs. Termini included, the CDR3 measures 15 amino acids. CDR1 and CDR2 (germline): MNHNS, SASEGT. Findings and caveats of the study: Tregs expanded with activated donor B cells seemed most donor-specific. This study did not directly address biological reproducibility. The small number of patients limits these findings pending further validation.

This TCR was recovered from a human donor in good health. Sample: CD8+ T cells from blood. The chain employs TRBV6-1 and TRBJ2-6; whether TRBD2, the table's D call, matches the DNA was not checked. CDR3 loop: CASSTSGDGANVLTF.